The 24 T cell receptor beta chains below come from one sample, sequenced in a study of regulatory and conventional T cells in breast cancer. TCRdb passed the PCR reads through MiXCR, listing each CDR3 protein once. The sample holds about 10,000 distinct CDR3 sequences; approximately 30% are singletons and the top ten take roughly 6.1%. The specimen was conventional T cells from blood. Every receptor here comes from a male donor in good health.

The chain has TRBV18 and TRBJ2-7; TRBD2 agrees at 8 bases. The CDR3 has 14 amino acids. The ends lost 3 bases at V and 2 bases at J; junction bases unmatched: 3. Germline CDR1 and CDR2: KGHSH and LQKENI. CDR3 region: CASSPSGGAYEQYF. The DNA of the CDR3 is TGTGCCAGCTCACCCTCCGGGGGGGCCTACGAGCAGTACTTC.

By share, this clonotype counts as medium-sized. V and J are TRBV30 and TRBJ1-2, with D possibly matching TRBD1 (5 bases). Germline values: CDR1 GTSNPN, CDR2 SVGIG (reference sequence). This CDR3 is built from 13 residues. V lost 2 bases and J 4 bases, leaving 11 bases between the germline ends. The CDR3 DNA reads TGTGCCTGGAGTCAGGGTTCGAGCTATGGCTACACCTTC. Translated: CAWSQGSSYGYTF.

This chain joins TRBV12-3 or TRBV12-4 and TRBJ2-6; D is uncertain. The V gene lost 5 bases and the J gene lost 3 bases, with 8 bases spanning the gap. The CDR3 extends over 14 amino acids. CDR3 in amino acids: CASSLRHGANVLTF. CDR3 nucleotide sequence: TGTGCCAGCAGTCTTCGGCATGGGGCCAACGTCCTGACTTTC.

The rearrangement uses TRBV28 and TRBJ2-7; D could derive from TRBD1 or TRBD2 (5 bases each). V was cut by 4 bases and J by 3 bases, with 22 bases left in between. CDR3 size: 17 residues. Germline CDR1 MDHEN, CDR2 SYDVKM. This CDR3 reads CASSSPGASLTHYEQYF. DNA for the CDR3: TGTGCCAGCAGTTCCCCCGGGGCATCCCTAACCCACTACGAGCAGTACTTC.

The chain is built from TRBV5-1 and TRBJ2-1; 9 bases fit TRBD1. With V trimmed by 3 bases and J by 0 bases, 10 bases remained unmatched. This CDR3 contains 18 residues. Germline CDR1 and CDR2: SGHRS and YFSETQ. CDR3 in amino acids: CASSSGTGYESSYNEQFF. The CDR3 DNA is TGCGCCAGCAGCTCCGGGACAGGGTACGAAAGCTCCTACAATGAGCAGTTCTTC.

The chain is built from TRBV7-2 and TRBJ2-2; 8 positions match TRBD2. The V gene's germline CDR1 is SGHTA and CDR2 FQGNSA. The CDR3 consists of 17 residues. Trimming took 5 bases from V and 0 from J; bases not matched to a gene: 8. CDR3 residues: CASSKLAELANTGELFF. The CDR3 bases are TGTGCCAGCAGCAAACTAGCGGAACTCGCGAACACCGGGGAGCTGTTTTTT.

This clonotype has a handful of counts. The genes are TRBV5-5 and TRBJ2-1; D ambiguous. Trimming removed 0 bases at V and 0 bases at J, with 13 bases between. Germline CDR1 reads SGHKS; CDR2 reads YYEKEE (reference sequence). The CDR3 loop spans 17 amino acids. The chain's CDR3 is CASSLAVGPSSYNEQFF. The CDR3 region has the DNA TGTGCCAGCAGCTTGGCGGTCGGGCCGAGCTCCTACAATGAGCAGTTCTTC.

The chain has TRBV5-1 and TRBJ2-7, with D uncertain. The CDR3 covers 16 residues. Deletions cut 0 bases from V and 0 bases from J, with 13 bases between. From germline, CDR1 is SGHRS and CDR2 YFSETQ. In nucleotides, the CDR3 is TGCGCCAGCAGCTTGGACGGCGGATTAAGCTCCTACGAGCAGTACTTC. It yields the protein CASSLDGGLSSYEQYF.

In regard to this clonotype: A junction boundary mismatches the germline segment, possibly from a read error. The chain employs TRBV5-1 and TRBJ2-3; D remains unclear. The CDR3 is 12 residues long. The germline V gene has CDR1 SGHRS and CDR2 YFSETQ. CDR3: CASNLVTDTQYF. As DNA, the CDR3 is TGCGCCAGCAACTTGGTCACAGATACGCAGTATTTT.

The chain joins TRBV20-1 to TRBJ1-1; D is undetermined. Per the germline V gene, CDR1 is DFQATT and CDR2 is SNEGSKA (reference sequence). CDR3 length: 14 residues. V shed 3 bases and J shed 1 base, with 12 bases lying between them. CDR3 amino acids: CSASGGSRNTEAFF. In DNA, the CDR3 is TGCAGTGCTAGTGGAGGGTCAAGGAACACTGAAGCTTTCTTT.

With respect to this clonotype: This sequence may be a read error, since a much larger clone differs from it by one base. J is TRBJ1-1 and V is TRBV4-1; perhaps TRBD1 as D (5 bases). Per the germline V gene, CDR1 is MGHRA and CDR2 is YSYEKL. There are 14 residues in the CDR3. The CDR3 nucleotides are TGTGCCAGCAGCCCGCAGGGTACCCAAACCGCAGCTTCCTTT. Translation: CASSPQGTQTAASF.

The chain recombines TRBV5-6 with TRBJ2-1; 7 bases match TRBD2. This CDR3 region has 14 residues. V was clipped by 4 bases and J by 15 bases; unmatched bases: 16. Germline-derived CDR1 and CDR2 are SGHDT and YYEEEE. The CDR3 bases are TGTGCCAGCAGCCTGAGCATTACGGTTCGGGAGGTGTTCTTC. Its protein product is CASSLSITVREVFF. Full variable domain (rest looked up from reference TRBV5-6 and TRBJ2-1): DAGVTQSPTHLIKTRGQQVTLRCSPKSGHDTVSWYQQALGQGPQFIFQYYEEEERQRGNFPDRFSGHQFPNYSSELNVNALLLGDSALYLCASSLSITVREVFFGPGTRLTVL.

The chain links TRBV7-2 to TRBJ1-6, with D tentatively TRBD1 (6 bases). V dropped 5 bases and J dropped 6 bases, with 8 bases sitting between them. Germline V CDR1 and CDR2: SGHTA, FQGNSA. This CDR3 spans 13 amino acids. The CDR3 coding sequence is TGTGCCAGCAGCGAACAGGGTAATTCACCCCTCCACTTT. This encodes CASSEQGNSPLHF.

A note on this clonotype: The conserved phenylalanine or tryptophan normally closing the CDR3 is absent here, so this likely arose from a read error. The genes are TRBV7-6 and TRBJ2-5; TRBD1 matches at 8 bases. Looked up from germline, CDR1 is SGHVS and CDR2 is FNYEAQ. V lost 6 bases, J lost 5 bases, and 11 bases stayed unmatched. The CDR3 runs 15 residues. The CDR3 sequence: CASRPGTGTWETQYL. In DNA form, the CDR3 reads TGTGCCAGCAGGCCAGGGACAGGCACATGGGAGACCCAGTACCTC.

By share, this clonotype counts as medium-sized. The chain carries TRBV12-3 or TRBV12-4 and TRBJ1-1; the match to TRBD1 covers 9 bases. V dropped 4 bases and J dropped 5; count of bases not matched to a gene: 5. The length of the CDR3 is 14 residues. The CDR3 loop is CASSWDRVFTEAFF. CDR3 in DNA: TGTGCCAGCAGTTGGGACAGGGTTTTTACTGAAGCTTTCTTT.

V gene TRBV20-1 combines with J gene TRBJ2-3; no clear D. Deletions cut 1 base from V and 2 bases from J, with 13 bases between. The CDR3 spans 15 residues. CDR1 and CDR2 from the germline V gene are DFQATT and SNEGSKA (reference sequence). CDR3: CSARVGSSYTDTQYF. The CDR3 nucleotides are TGCAGTGCTAGAGTGGGCAGCTCATACACAGATACGCAGTATTTT.

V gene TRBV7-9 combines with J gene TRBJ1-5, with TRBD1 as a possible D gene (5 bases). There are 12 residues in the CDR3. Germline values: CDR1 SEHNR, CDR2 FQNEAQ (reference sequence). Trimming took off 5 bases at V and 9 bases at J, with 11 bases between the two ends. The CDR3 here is CASSVDSSPQHF. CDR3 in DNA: TGTGCCAGCAGCGTTGACAGCTCGCCCCAGCATTTT.

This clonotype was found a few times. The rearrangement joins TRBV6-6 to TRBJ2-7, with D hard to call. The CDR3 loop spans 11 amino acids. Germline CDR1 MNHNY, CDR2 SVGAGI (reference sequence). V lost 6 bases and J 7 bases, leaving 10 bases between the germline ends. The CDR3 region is CASSSLGEQYF. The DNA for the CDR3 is TGTGCCAGCAGCTCCTTGGGGGAGCAGTACTTC.

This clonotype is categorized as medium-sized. CDR3 loop: CASSSWTGNTEAFF. In DNA form, the CDR3 reads TGTGCCAGCAGTTCTTGGACGGGGAACACTGAAGCTTTCTTT. The chain carries TRBV6-1 and TRBJ1-1; no clear D. The V gene's germline CDR1 is MNHNS and CDR2 SASEGT. The CDR3 consists of 14 residues. V lost 5 bases and J 1 base, leaving 11 bases between the germline ends.

CDR3: CASSFRRGGAGSPLHF. In nucleotides, the CDR3 is TGTGCCAGCAGTTTCCGGCGGGGGGGGGCTGGGTCACCCCTCCACTTT. The V call is TRBV28, the J call TRBJ1-6, with a tentative D call TRBD1 (6 bases). CDR1 is MDHEN and CDR2 is SYDVKM in the germline V gene. The CDR3 length is 16 residues. The V gene lost 3 bases and the J gene lost 10 bases, with 19 bases spanning the gap.

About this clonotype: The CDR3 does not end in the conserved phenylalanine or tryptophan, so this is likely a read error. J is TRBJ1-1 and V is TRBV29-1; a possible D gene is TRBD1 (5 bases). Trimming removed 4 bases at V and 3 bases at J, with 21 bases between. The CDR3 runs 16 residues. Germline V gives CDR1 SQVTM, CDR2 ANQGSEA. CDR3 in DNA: TGCAGCGTTGTCCGGCGACTCGGGTTGGGGCACACTGAAGCTTTCCTT. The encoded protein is CSVVRRLGLGHTEAFL.

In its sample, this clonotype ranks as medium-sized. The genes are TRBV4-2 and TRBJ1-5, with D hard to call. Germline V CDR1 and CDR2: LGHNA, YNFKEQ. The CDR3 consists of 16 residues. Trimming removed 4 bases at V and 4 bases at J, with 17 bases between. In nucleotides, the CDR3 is TGTGCCAGCAGCCCCGGAAGGGCAGCTCAAAATCAGCCCCAGCATTTT. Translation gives CASSPGRAAQNQPQHF.

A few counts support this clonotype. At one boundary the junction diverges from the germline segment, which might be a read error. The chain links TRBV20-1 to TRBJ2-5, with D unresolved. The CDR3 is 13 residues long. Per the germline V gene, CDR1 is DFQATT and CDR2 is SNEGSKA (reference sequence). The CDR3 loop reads CSARGQYQEAQYF. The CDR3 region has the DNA TGCAGTGCTAGAGGGCAGTACCAAGAGGCCCAGTACTTC.

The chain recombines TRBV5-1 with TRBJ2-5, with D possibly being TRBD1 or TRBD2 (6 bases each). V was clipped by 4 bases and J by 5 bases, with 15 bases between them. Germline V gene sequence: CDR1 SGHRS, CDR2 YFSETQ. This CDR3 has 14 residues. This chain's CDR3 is CASSETRGLETQYF. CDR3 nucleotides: TGCGCCAGCAGCGAGACACGGGGGCTGGAGACCCAGTACTTC. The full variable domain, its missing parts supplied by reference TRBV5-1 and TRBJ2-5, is KAGVTQTPRYLIKTRGQQVTLSCSPISGHRSVSWYQQTPGQGLQFLFEYFSETQRNKGNFPGRFSGRQFSNSRSEMNVSTLELGDSALYLCASSETRGLETQYFGPGTRLLVL.